This TCR beta chain came from a study of regulatory T cells in long-lasting Graves disease. This CDR3 is built from 11 residues. Trimming shortened V by 4 bases and J by 9 bases, and 10 bases separated the two germline ends. Looked up from germline, CDR1 is LGHNA and CDR2 is YNFKEQ. The time point is: persistent/refractory GD, antithyroid drugs over 5 years with positive TRAb. PBMCs were the source of the RNA used for TCR sequencing. The peripheral blood volume drawn was 8 to 9.5 milliliters, and it was collected into EDTA tubes. For this clonotype: Its antigen is not known.

Building the TCR beta libraries relied on iRepertoire HTBI primers, and CDR3 regions underwent Arm-PCR. In TCRdb, the multiplex PCR reads were re-called with MiXCR into one record per CDR3 protein. The sample includes 700,000 or so distinct CDR3 sequences, 25% to 30% seen only once; the top ten take 35% to 55%. Study results and limitations: Authors noted too few samples as a limitation. Newly diagnosed disease favored TRBV20-1 and TRBJ2-1 over persistent disease. It was peripheral blood alone, not thyroid tissue, that was studied.

The source was peripheral blood mononuclear cells (PBMCs), collected when the disease was refractory, from a patient treated with antithyroid drugs. The clonotype comes from a female donor with Graves disease. The rearrangement uses TRBV4-2 and TRBJ2-7; D remains ambiguous. The CDR3 bases are TGTGCCAGCAGCCCTCTCGGTGGGCAGTACTTC. Amino acid sequence: CASSPLGGQYF.